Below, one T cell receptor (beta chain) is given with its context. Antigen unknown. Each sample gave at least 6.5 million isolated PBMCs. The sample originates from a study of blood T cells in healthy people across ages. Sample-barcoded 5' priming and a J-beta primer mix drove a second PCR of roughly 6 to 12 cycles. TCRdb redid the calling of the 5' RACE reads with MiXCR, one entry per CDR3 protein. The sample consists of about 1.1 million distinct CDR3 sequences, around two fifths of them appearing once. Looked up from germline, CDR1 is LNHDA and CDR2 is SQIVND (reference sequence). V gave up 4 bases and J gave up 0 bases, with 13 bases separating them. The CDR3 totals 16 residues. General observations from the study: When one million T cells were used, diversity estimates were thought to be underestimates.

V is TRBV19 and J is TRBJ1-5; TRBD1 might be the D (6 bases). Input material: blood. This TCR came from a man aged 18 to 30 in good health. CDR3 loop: CASSTILQGSNQPQHF. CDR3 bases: TGTGCCAGTAGTACGATATTACAGGGTAGCAATCAGCCCCAGCATTTT. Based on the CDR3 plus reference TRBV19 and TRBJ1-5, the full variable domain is DGGITQSPKYLFRKEGQNVTLSCEQNLNHDAMYWYRQDPGQGLRLIYYSQIVNDFQKGDIAEGYSVSREKKESFPLTVTSAQKNPTAFYLCASSTILQGSNQPQHFGDGTRLSIL.